This is a list of T cell receptor beta chains from one sample in a study of regulatory T cells in long-lasting Graves disease. In TCRdb, the multiplex PCR reads were re-called with MiXCR into one record per CDR3 protein. The sample yields 600,000 to 800,000 distinct CDR3 sequences, 25% to 30% seen once. Sequenced material: peripheral blood mononuclear cells (PBMCs), taken when the disease was refractory, from a patient treated with antithyroid drugs. All receptors come from a female donor with Graves disease. Each CDR3 is given with its conserved first and last residue. D genes are given only for firm matches. Expanded clones get a size class; other rows say once, few or many, or leave the size out.

d_gene	abundance	j_gene	v_gene	CDR3nt	CDR3aa
TRBD1	few	TRBJ2-5	TRBV7-2	TGTGCCAGCAGCTTACATCGGACAGGGGCCCCCCAGACCCAGTACTTC	CASSLHRTGAPQTQYF
-	-	TRBJ1-5	TRBV6-1	TGTGCCAGCGGGAGGGGAGGGAATCACGATCAGCCCCAGCATTTT	CASGRGGNHDQPQHF
-	-	TRBJ2-7	TRBV7-2	TGTGCCAGCAGCCTAGAGTTCGGGAGCGCCTACGAGCAGTACTTC	CASSLEFGSAYEQYF
-	-	TRBJ1-5	TRBV9	TGTGCCAGCAGCGCAGGAGAGAGGGACAATCAGCCCCAGCATTTT	CASSAGERDNQPQHF
-	-	TRBJ1-5	TRBV6-1	TGTGCCAGCAGTGAAAAGGCGGGTGGCGCTTATAGCAATCAGCCCCAGCATTTT	CASSEKAGGAYSNQPQHF
TRBD1	-	TRBJ1-2	TRBV19	TGTGCCAGTAGTACTCGACAGGGTCCTGATGGCTACACCTTC	CASSTRQGPDGYTF
TRBD2	once	TRBJ2-7	TRBV20-1	TGCAGTGCTACCGGCGTCGTTCCTAGCGGGAGAAGGGGCTACGAGCAGTACTTC	CSATGVVPSGRRGYEQYF
-	few	TRBJ2-2	TRBV6-1	TGTGCCAGCGGACGGGGAGGCAGTTCGTACACCGGGGAGCTGTTTTTT	CASGRGGSSYTGELFF
-	many	TRBJ1-1	TRBV2	TGTGCCAGCAGTACGGACAAGAACACTGAAGCTTTCTTT	CASSTDKNTEAFF
TRBD1	few	TRBJ1-2	TRBV29-1	TGCAGCGTCTACACACACGTCAGGGACAGGGGAAACTATGGCTACACCTTC	CSVYTHVRDRGNYGYTF
TRBD1	-	TRBJ1-6	TRBV12-3/TRBV12-4	TGTGCCAGCAGTTCCTCCAGGACAGGGCTCAATTCACCCCTCCACTTT	CASSSSRTGLNSPLHF
-	-	TRBJ1-2	TRBV6-1	TGTGCCAGCACCGCCCGGGACCTGGGCTATGGCTACACCTTC	CASTARDLGYGYTF
-	-	TRBJ1-3	TRBV7-3	TGTGCCAGCAGCTTTGGGACGGTGGAATACACCATATATTTT	CASSFGTVEYTIYF
-	many	TRBJ1-2	TRBV12-3/TRBV12-4	TGTGCCAGCAGTCCGACCTATAACTATGGCTACACCTTC	CASSPTYNYGYTF
-	few	TRBJ1-1	TRBV18	TGTGCCAGCTCACCTACGGATCTCACTGAAGCTTTCTTT	CASSPTDLTEAFF
TRBD2	few	TRBJ2-7	TRBV6-1	TGTGCCAGCAGCGAACTAGCGGAATCTTGGGAGCAGTACTTC	CASSELAESWEQYF
-	-	TRBJ1-3	TRBV5-5	TGTGCCAGCAGCTTGGGACTACAAAACACCATATATTTT	CASSLGLQNTIYF